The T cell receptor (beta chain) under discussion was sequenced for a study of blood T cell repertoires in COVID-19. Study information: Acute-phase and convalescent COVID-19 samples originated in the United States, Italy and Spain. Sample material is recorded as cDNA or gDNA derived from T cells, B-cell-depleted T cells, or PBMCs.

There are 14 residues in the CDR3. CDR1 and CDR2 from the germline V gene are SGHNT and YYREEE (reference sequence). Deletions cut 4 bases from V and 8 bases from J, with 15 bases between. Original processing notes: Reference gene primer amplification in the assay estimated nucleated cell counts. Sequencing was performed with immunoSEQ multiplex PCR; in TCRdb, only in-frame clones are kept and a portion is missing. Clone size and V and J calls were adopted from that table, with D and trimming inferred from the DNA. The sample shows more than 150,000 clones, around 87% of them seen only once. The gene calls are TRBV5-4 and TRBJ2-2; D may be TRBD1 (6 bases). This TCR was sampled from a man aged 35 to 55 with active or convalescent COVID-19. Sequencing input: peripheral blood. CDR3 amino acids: CASSEYRVAGELFF. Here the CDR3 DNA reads TGTGCCAGCAGCGAATACAGGGTTGCGGGGGAGCTGTTTTTT.